These 32 T cell receptor beta chains were all obtained from the same sample, sequenced in a study of blood T cell repertoires in COVID-19 (dated by TCRdb to the early 2020s). Library preparation was by the immunoSEQ multiplex PCR assay. TCRdb provides this immuneACCESS table in a form limited to in-frame rearrangements. Some clones are lacking; in checked studies, under half of them reflect an unresolved V gene, and why the rest are absent is not known. This sample comprises about 280,000 clones, 88% of them detected only once. Approximately 8.5% of the sample rests with the top ten. The specimen was peripheral blood. The source of these receptors is a man younger than 35 with active or convalescent COVID-19.

This clone has a handful of counts. The rearrangement links TRBV19 to TRBJ2-2; 13 positions match TRBD2. CDR3 length: 19 residues. CDR1 is LNHDA and CDR2 is SQIVND in the germline V gene (reference sequence). V lost 5 bases, J lost 6 bases, and 15 bases stayed unmatched. The CDR3: CASSPSRLAGGLRAGELFF. CDR3 DNA sequence: TGTGCCAGTAGTCCCTCCCGACTAGCGGGGGGCCTCCGCGCCGGGGAGCTGTTTTTT. The variable domain in full, completed from reference TRBV19 and TRBJ2-2, reads DGGITQSPKYLFRKEGQNVTLSCEQNLNHDAMYWYRQDPGQGLRLIYYSQIVNDFQKGDIAEGYSVSREKKESFPLTVTSAQKNPTAFYLCASSPSRLAGGLRAGELFFGEGSRLTVL.

This clone has more than one count but fewer than ten. V and J are TRBV6-2 or TRBV6-3 and TRBJ2-1; 7 positions agree with TRBD1. This CDR3 has 17 residues. CDR1 MNHEY and CDR2 SVGEGT come from the germline V gene. V shed 6 bases and J 7 bases; nucleotides not matched to a gene: 18. The CDR3 is CASSLTGPSPIGNEQFF. The CDR3 bases are TGTGCCAGCAGCCTGACAGGGCCCTCTCCCATAGGGAATGAGCAGTTCTTC.

The chain combines TRBV7-8 with TRBJ2-7; 8 nucleotides agree with TRBD2. This CDR3 is built from 15 residues. The J segment lost 6 bases and the V segment lost 4 bases, leaving 11 bases of the junction unmatched. Germline V gene data show CDR1 as SGHVS and CDR2 as FQNEAQ. CDR3 nucleotide sequence: TGTGCCAGCAGCTACTCGAGCGGGGGCATCGGCGAGCAGTACTTC. Amino acids: CASSYSSGGIGEQYF.

The rearrangement joins TRBV2 to TRBJ1-1; 9 positions match TRBD1. The CDR3 has 16 residues. The germline V gene encodes CDR1 SNHLY and CDR2 FYNNEI. J lost 5 bases, V lost 4 bases, and 11 bases had no gene match. The CDR3 here is CASSVRDRDFRTEAFF. As DNA, the CDR3 is TGTGCCAGCAGTGTCCGGGACAGGGATTTTAGGACTGAAGCTTTCTTT.

V gene TRBV6-5 combines with J gene TRBJ1-2; 7 positions agree with TRBD1. The CDR3 consists of 16 residues. V shed 2 bases, J shed 2 bases, and the junction held 8 bases outside the gene matches. Germline CDR1 and CDR2: MNHEY and SVGAGI. CDR3 DNA sequence: TGTGCCAGCAGTTACCTCTACAGGGGAGCGAACTATGGCTACACCTTC. Translating it yields CASSYLYRGANYGYTF.

In regard to this clone: Additional DNA sequences in this sample encode the identical CDR3. This rearrangement joins TRBV7-9 to TRBJ2-2; D is uncertain. Germline V gene data show CDR1 as SEHNR and CDR2 as FQNEAQ (reference sequence). Trimming shortened V by 5 bases and J by 6 bases, and 7 bases separated the two germline ends. This CDR3 has 12 amino acids. CDR3 nucleotide sequence: TGTGCCAGCAGCCTAGGCGCCGGGGAGCTGTTTTTT. Encoded protein: CASSLGAGELFF.

This sequence joins TRBV9 and TRBJ1-2, with TRBD1 identical over 8 bases. The CDR3 is made up of 15 amino acids. Germline V CDR1 and CDR2: SGDLS, YYNGEE. The J segment lost 3 bases and the V segment lost 4 bases, leaving 8 bases of the junction unmatched. The CDR3: CASSPRTGMDYGYTF. In nucleotides, the CDR3 is TGTGCCAGCAGCCCAAGGACAGGGATGGACTATGGCTACACCTTC. Full variable domain (rest looked up from reference TRBV9 and TRBJ1-2): DSGVTQTPKHLITATGQRVTLRCSPRSGDLSVYWYQQSLDQGLQFLIQYYNGEERAKGNILERFSAQQFPDLHSELNLSSLELGDSALYFCASSPRTGMDYGYTFGSGTRLTVV.

V gene TRBV6-1 combines with J gene TRBJ2-3, with 7 bases aligning to TRBD2. V dropped 2 bases and J dropped 6; count of bases not matched to a gene: 8. Germline loops: CDR1 MNHNS, CDR2 SASEGT. This CDR3 region has 15 residues. In nucleotides, the CDR3 is TGTGCCAGCAGTGAAAAGGGACTACATGGGGATACGCAGTATTTT. Its protein product is CASSEKGLHGDTQYF.

Of note for this clone: The sample contains more than one DNA sequence encoding this CDR3. The chain is built from TRBV10-1 and TRBJ1-1, with D perhaps TRBD1 (5 bases). In germline, CDR1 is WNHNN, CDR2 SYGVQD (reference sequence). Trimming stripped 3 bases from V and 4 bases from J, with 6 bases between. The CDR3 loop spans 12 amino acids. For the CDR3, the DNA is TGCGCCAGCAGTGAAGACAGCACTGAAGCTTTCTTT. The encoded protein is CASSEDSTEAFF.

A single count supports this clone. CDR3 nucleotides: TGCAGCGTTGAAGACCTCACCGGGGGGACCCAGAACACTGAAGCTTTCTTT. This encodes CSVEDLTGGTQNTEAFF. The V gene is TRBV29-1, the J gene TRBJ1-1, with D possibly matching TRBD1 (5 bases). CDR1 and CDR2 from the germline V gene are SQVTM and ANQGSEA. The CDR3 spans 17 residues. The V gene lost 0 bases and the J gene lost 1 base, with 18 bases spanning the gap.

CDR3 DNA sequence: TGTGCCAGTAGTATCGCACAGGGGGCTAATTATGATGGCTACACCTTC. It encodes CASSIAQGANYDGYTF. The chain links TRBV19 to TRBJ1-2; 9 nucleotides align to TRBD1. The CDR3 runs to 16 residues. The trim removed 3 bases at V and 6 bases at J, leaving 11 bases unmatched. The germline V gene encodes CDR1 LNHDA and CDR2 SQIVND (reference sequence).

The chain joins TRBV19 to TRBJ1-2; 8 nucleotides line up with TRBD1. Germline V gives CDR1 LNHDA, CDR2 SQIVND (reference sequence). The CDR3 sequence is 13 residues long. V was clipped by 3 bases and J by 8 bases; unmatched bases: 5. The CDR3 bases are TGTGCCAGTAGTATGGGGACAGGACTCGGCTACACCTTC. This sequence encodes CASSMGTGLGYTF. Filled out from reference TRBV19 and TRBJ1-2, the complete variable domain reads DGGITQSPKYLFRKEGQNVTLSCEQNLNHDAMYWYRQDPGQGLRLIYYSQIVNDFQKGDIAEGYSVSREKKESFPLTVTSAQKNPTAFYLCASSMGTGLGYTFGSGTRLTVV.

The chain recombines TRBV19 with TRBJ2-1; 7 nucleotides match TRBD1. V trimming: 6 bases; J trimming: 4 bases; junction bases outside the gene matches: 9. This CDR3 is 15 amino acids long. CDR1 and CDR2 (germline): LNHDA, SQIVND (reference sequence). The CDR3 protein is CASRPGTDIYNEQFF. The CDR3 DNA follows: TGTGCCAGTAGGCCCGGGACAGACATTTACAATGAGCAGTTCTTC.

The chain employs TRBV19 and TRBJ1-1, with no clear D. The CDR3 runs 13 residues. Trimming left V 1 base short and J 2 bases short, with 5 bases between. The germline V gene encodes CDR1 LNHDA and CDR2 SQIVND (reference sequence). CDR3 bases: TGTGCCAGTAGTATAGGGCCAAACACTGAAGCTTTCTTT. It codes for CASSIGPNTEAFF.

The chain joins TRBV7-6 to TRBJ1-2, with 7 bases matching TRBD1. V dropped 6 bases and J dropped 5; count of bases not matched to a gene: 12. Germline lookup yields CDR1 SGHVS and CDR2 FNYEAQ. The length of the CDR3 is 15 residues. The CDR3 DNA reads TGTGCCAGCAGTCCCCCCCCGGGACAGTTATATGGCTACACCTTC. It specifies CASSPPPGQLYGYTF.

This clone was observed a handful of times. The rearrangement links TRBV4-1 to TRBJ2-1, with D uncertain. Germline loops: CDR1 MGHRA, CDR2 YSYEKL. CDR3 length: 14 residues. V was pared by 1 base and J by 4 bases, with 8 bases between. For the CDR3, the DNA is TGCGCCAGCAGCCAAGGGTCGGGTTACAATGAGCAGTTCTTC. Protein product: CASSQGSGYNEQFF.

The gene calls are TRBV14 and TRBJ2-7; possibly TRBD1 for D (5 bases). Germline assignment: CDR1 SGHDN and CDR2 FVKESK. Trimming left V 4 bases short and J 3 bases short, with 13 bases between. This CDR3 contains 14 residues. The chain's CDR3 is CASSRLGASYEQYF. The CDR3 DNA reads TGTGCCAGCAGCCGCCTTGGGGCCAGCTACGAGCAGTACTTC. Full variable domain (rest looked up from reference TRBV14 and TRBJ2-7): EAGVTQFPSHSVIEKGQTVTLRCDPISGHDNLYWYRRVMGKEIKFLLHFVKESKQDESGMPNNRFLAERTGGTYSTLKVQPAELEDSGVYFCASSRLGASYEQYFGPGTRLTVT.

This chain uses TRBV27 with TRBJ2-7; no definite D call. With 7 bases removed from V and 3 bases from J, the gap between germline ends came to 19 bases. Germline lookup yields CDR1 MNHEY and CDR2 SMNVEV (reference sequence). The CDR3 has 15 amino acids. The CDR3 here is CASKESLLPYYEQYF. For the CDR3, the DNA is TGTGCCAGCAAGGAGTCCCTTTTGCCCTACTACGAGCAGTACTTC.

The chain combines TRBV4-3 with TRBJ1-5; unclear D gene. The CDR3 consists of 13 residues. Looked up from germline, CDR1 is LGHNA and CDR2 is YSLEER. Deletions cut 6 bases from V and 6 bases from J, with 12 bases between. For the CDR3, the DNA is TGCGCCAGCAGTCGGCAGGTTGGTCAGCCCCAGCATTTT. Its protein product is CASSRQVGQPQHF.

This clone was found a few times. V gene TRBV27 combines with J gene TRBJ1-2; D might be TRBD1 (6 bases). The ends were cut back, 6 bases at V and 2 bases at J, with 16 bases in the middle. The germline CDR1 and CDR2 sequences are MNHEY and SMNVEV (reference sequence). The CDR3 runs 15 residues. The CDR3: CASSQGTHGNYGYTF. DNA of the CDR3: TGTGCCAGCAGCCAGGGGACACACGGGAACTATGGCTACACCTTC.

This clone was counted at least ten times. The chain is built from TRBV5-4 and TRBJ2-7, with 9 bases fitting TRBD1. The CDR3 is made up of 16 amino acids. Germline CDR1 SGHNT, CDR2 YYREEE (reference sequence). The V and J ends lost 0 bases and 4 bases, in that order; junction bases with no gene match: 8. This CDR3 is CASSLGPLTGGYEQYF. CDR3 DNA: TGTGCCAGCAGCTTGGGACCGCTGACAGGGGGGTACGAGCAGTACTTC.

The CDR3: CASSPAGGLLHEQFF. The CDR3 DNA reads as TGTGCCAGCTCACCAGCAGGGGGACTCTTGCATGAGCAGTTCTTC. The chain joins TRBV18 to TRBJ2-1; possible D gene TRBD1, 7 bases. The CDR3 length is 15 residues. Germline assignment: CDR1 KGHSH and CDR2 LQKENI. With 2 bases removed from V and 8 bases from J, the gap between germline ends came to 16 bases. The full variable domain, with the rest looked up from reference TRBV18 and TRBJ2-1, is NAGVMQNPRHLVRRRGQEARLRCSPMKGHSHVYWYRQLPEEGLKFMVYLQKENIIDESGMPKERFSAEFPKEGPSILRIQQVVRGDSAAYFCASSPAGGLLHEQFFGPGTRLTVL.

The chain uses TRBV10-3 and TRBJ1-2; D not resolved. Germline V lookup: CDR1 ENHRY, CDR2 SYGVKD. The germline V and J ends were trimmed by 3 bases and 4 bases, with 9 bases remaining between them. The CDR3 sequence is 13 residues long. The CDR3 loop reads CAISDGEIYGYTF. The DNA of the CDR3 is TGTGCCATCAGTGACGGGGAGATCTATGGCTACACCTTC.

This rearrangement joins TRBV6-5 to TRBJ2-7; D perhaps matches TRBD1 (6 bases). CDR3 length equals 13 residues. Deletions cut 4 bases from V and 6 bases from J, with 13 bases between. Germline V gives CDR1 MNHEY, CDR2 SVGAGI. The CDR3 reads CASSSSGALEQYF. CDR3 nucleotide sequence: TGTGCCAGCAGTTCGTCAGGGGCCCTCGAGCAGTACTTC.

In its sample, this clone was seen once. The chain joins TRBV29-1 to TRBJ2-7; no clear D. The CDR3 loop spans 13 amino acids. V dropped 4 bases and J dropped 0 bases, with 10 bases sitting between them. Germline CDR1 SQVTM, CDR2 ANQGSEA. CDR3 sequence reads: CSVVSRSSYEQYF. In DNA form, the CDR3 reads TGCAGCGTTGTTAGTCGGTCCTCCTACGAGCAGTACTTC.

The chain carries TRBV4-3 and TRBJ2-1; D call uncertain. V was cut by 4 bases and J by 0 bases, with 10 bases left in between. In germline, CDR1 is LGHNA, CDR2 YSLEER. The CDR3 extends over 15 amino acids. The CDR3 nucleotides are TGCGCCAGCAGCCCCGCCAGAAGCTCCTACAATGAGCAGTTCTTC. This gives the protein CASSPARSSYNEQFF.

The rearrangement uses TRBV2 and TRBJ2-1; D gene uncertain. The CDR3 covers 15 residues. Germline V gene lookup returns CDR1 SNHLY and CDR2 FYNNEI. V was trimmed by 6 bases and J by 0 bases, leaving 12 bases between them. The CDR3 sequence: CASREIPSSYNEQFF. CDR3 DNA sequence: TGTGCCAGCAGGGAGATACCGAGCTCCTACAATGAGCAGTTCTTC.

This clone has just one count. The chain employs TRBV3-1 (or the pseudogene TRBV3-2) and TRBJ1-2; 8 positions match TRBD1. J gave up 2 bases and V 0 bases, and 8 bases lay outside the gene matches. The CDR3 covers 17 residues. Germline CDR1 reads LGHDT; CDR2 reads YNNKEL (reference sequence). The CDR3 reads CASSQEEAGGPNYGYTF. The CDR3 DNA is TGTGCCAGCAGCCAAGAAGAGGCAGGGGGCCCAAACTATGGCTACACCTTC.

The chain recombines TRBV7-8 with TRBJ1-2; D call uncertain. Trimming cost V 2 bases and J 6 bases, with 16 bases left between them. The germline gives CDR1 SGHVS, CDR2 FQNEAQ. The CDR3 is 15 residues long. The CDR3 region has the DNA TGTGCCAGCAGCTTATTTTTCCGGGAATCGGATGGCTACACCTTC. Amino acids: CASSLFFRESDGYTF.

V is TRBV13 and J is TRBJ2-2; D is unresolved. Germline CDR1 PRHDT, CDR2 FYEKMQ (reference sequence). The CDR3 loop spans 16 amino acids. The ends were cut back, 4 bases at V and 2 bases at J, with 14 bases in the middle. The CDR3 sequence is CASSSTWYLNTGELFF. The CDR3 DNA follows: TGTGCCAGCAGCTCTACTTGGTACCTAAACACCGGGGAGCTGTTTTTT.

V gene TRBV19 combines with J gene TRBJ1-6; D is uncertain. This CDR3 is 16 amino acids long. From germline, CDR1 is LNHDA and CDR2 SQIVND (reference sequence). Deletions cut 7 bases from V and 7 bases from J, with 20 bases between. The CDR3 region has the DNA TGTGCCAGTACCATAGGCTCGGTCGGGGAAAATTCACCCCTCCACTTT. Translation gives CASTIGSVGENSPLHF.

This clone was observed once. The V call is TRBV11-2, the J call TRBJ1-3, with 7 bases aligning to TRBD1. The J segment lost 2 bases and the V segment lost 7 bases, leaving 8 bases of the junction unmatched. CDR3 length equals 15 residues. Germline-derived CDR1 and CDR2 are SGHAT and FQNNGV. CDR3: CASTPLTGTGNTIYF. In nucleotides, the CDR3 is TGTGCCAGCACCCCCCTGACAGGGACTGGAAACACCATATATTTT.